These T cell receptor beta chains were read from a single sample in a study of regulatory T cells in long-lasting Graves disease. TCRdb ran MiXCR on the multiplex PCR reads and lists one entry per CDR3 protein. This table has 310,000 or so distinct CDR3 sequences, roughly a fifth appearing once. Here the sequenced sample was peripheral blood mononuclear cells (PBMCs), taken when the disease was refractory, from a patient treated with antithyroid drugs. The source is a female donor with Graves disease. CDR3s include the opening cysteine and the closing phenylalanine or tryptophan. The D gene is left open where the match is weak. The size entry is marked missing in some rows and otherwise reads once, few, many or a size class.

-	TRBJ2-3	TRBV29-1	TRBD2	CSVGTIAGGSTDTQYF	TGCAGCGTTGGAACTATAGCGGGAGGAAGTACAGATACGCAGTATTTT
many	TRBJ1-4	TRBV6-1	-	CASSGNHRGEKLFF	TGTGCCAGCAGTGGAAACCATCGAGGGGAAAAACTGTTTTTT
many	TRBJ2-7	TRBV10-3	-	CAISRGLGARDEQYF	TGTGCCATCAGTCGAGGGCTAGGGGCGCGCGACGAGCAGTACTTC
few	TRBJ1-5	TRBV7-2	-	CASSLGPSGAQHF	TGTGCCAGCAGCTTAGGGCCGTCAGGGGCTCAGCATTTT
many	TRBJ1-4	TRBV18	TRBD1	CASSPASGQTNEKLFF	TGTGCCAGCTCACCAGCGTCGGGACAGACCAATGAAAAACTGTTTTTT
-	TRBJ1-1	TRBV11-3	-	CASGTRYTEAFF	TGTGCCAGCGGCACTAGGTATACTGAAGCTTTCTTT
many	TRBJ1-2	TRBV24-1	TRBD1	CATSESTGVGYGYTF	TGTGCCACCAGTGAATCGACAGGGGTCGGCTATGGCTACACCTTC
many	TRBJ1-2	TRBV7-9	-	CASSLLRDKNYGYTF	TGTGCCAGCAGCCTCCTGAGGGACAAGAACTATGGCTACACCTTC
many	TRBJ1-2	TRBV6-1	-	CASSPPDGPYYGYTF	TGTGCCAGCAGCCCACCCGACGGCCCGTATTATGGCTACACCTTC
many	TRBJ1-2	TRBV29-1	-	CSVDPRGEAYGYTF	TGCAGCGTTGACCCGCGGGGGGAGGCCTATGGCTACACCTTC
-	TRBJ2-5	TRBV7-2	TRBD2	CASSDRREGRETQYF	TGTGCCAGCAGCGATAGGCGGGAGGGCCGGGAGACCCAGTACTTC
-	TRBJ2-3	TRBV28	-	CASSPYGARNTQYF	TGTGCCAGCAGTCCGTATGGGGCAAGAAATACGCAGTATTTT
few	TRBJ1-3	TRBV7-9	-	CASSRPSGNTIYF	TGTGCCAGCAGCCGTCCCTCTGGAAACACCATATATTTT
many	TRBJ1-5	TRBV28	-	CASSFLSNQPQHF	TGTGCCAGCAGTTTCCTCAGCAATCAGCCCCAGCATTTT
many	TRBJ2-5	TRBV7-2	-	CASSLVWGRGETQYF	TGTGCCAGCAGCTTAGTGTGGGGCAGGGGAGAGACCCAGTACTTC
many	TRBJ1-3	TRBV10-1	TRBD1	CAGMGQLFSGNTIYF	TGCGCCGGCATGGGACAGCTCTTCTCTGGAAACACCATATATTTT
many	TRBJ2-5	TRBV12-3/TRBV12-4	TRBD2	CASGSGEGLNQETQYF	TGTGCCAGCGGATCGGGGGAGGGTCTGAACCAAGAGACCCAGTACTTC
once	TRBJ1-3	TRBV5-6	-	CASGNTIYF	TGTGCCTCTGGAAACACCATATATTTT
few	TRBJ1-2	TRBV4-2	-	CASSQGQEVSGGYTF	TGTGCCAGCAGCCAAGGGCAGGAGGTTTCGGGGGGCTACACCTTC
many	TRBJ2-7	TRBV2	-	CASSEQGYGYEQYF	TGTGCCAGCAGTGAACAGGGATACGGCTACGAGCAGTACTTC
-	TRBJ2-6	TRBV6-1	-	CASTSIGTGLGVGANVLTF	TGTGCCAGCACCTCAATAGGGACGGGTCTGGGGGTTGGGGCCAACGTCCTGACTTTC
few	TRBJ1-2	TRBV29-1	-	CSVEEQRGGYTF	TGCAGCGTTGAGGAACAGCGTGGGGGCTACACCTTC
-	TRBJ2-2	TRBV5-8	TRBD1	CASSPRDRAAGELFF	TGTGCCAGCAGCCCCCGGGACAGGGCGGCCGGGGAGCTGTTTTTT
many	TRBJ1-2	TRBV30	TRBD1	CAWSVLDRGYGYTF	TGTGCCTGGAGTGTACTTGACAGGGGTTATGGCTACACCTTC
-	TRBJ2-2	TRBV28	TRBD1	CASSLPQGVGELFF	TGTGCCAGCAGTTTACCTCAGGGGGTCGGGGAGCTGTTTTTT
few	TRBJ2-7	TRBV7-2	TRBD2	CASSSRSTPGLEGGEQYF	TGTGCCAGCAGCTCCCGAAGCACCCCGGGACTAGAAGGGGGCGAGCAGTACTTC
few	TRBJ2-7	TRBV20-1	-	CSAQPRATSDEQYF	TGCAGTGCACAACCGAGAGCTACAAGCGACGAGCAGTACTTC
-	TRBJ1-4	TRBV4-2	-	CASSQDLSGSSEKLFF	TGTGCCAGCAGCCAAGATCTTTCTGGGAGTAGCGAAAAACTGTTTTTT
few	TRBJ1-2	TRBV6-5	-	CASSYSAGTMTGYTF	TGTGCCAGCAGTTACTCGGCCGGGACAATGACCGGCTACACCTTC
many	TRBJ2-5	TRBV20-1	TRBD1	CSARDGDRGQETQYF	TGCAGTGCTAGAGATGGGGACAGGGGGCAAGAGACCCAGTACTTC
few	TRBJ1-5	TRBV4-1	-	CASGVAYGNQPQHF	TGCGCCAGCGGCGTGGCGTATGGCAATCAGCCCCAGCATTTT
-	TRBJ2-7	TRBV9	-	CASSVFGGPYEQYF	TGTGCCAGCAGCGTGTTCGGCGGGCCCTACGAGCAGTACTTC
-	TRBJ2-2	TRBV24-1	TRBD2	CATSAASGTSNRELFF	TGTGCCACCAGTGCCGCCTCCGGGACTAGTAACCGGGAGCTGTTTTTT
-	TRBJ2-7	TRBV5-6	-	CASSLDWIRDEQCF	TGTGCCAGCAGCTTGGATTGGATTCGCGACGAGCAGTGCTTC
-	TRBJ2-5	TRBV2	-	CASSRTLETQYF	TGTGCCAGCAGCAGGACCTTGGAGACCCAGTACTTC
-	TRBJ2-6	TRBV28	-	CASSLTGMGANVLTF	TGTGCCAGCAGTTTGACGGGTATGGGGGCCAACGTCCTGACTTTC
few	TRBJ2-5	TRBV5-1	TRBD2	CASSLFGGVETQYF	TGCGCCAGCAGCTTGTTCGGGGGGGTAGAGACCCAGTACTTC
-	TRBJ2-4	TRBV5-4	-	CASSLALDSNIQYF	TGTGCCAGCAGCTTGGCCTTGGACAGCAACATTCAGTACTTC
-	TRBJ1-5	TRBV6-2/TRBV6-3	-	CAYSRDINQPQHF	TGTGCCTACTCTCGGGACATCAATCAGCCCCAGCATTTT
-	TRBJ2-2	TRBV14	-	CARTTESTGELFF	TGTGCCAGAACGACGGAATCCACCGGGGAGCTGTTTTTT
few	TRBJ2-7	TRBV19	-	CASSPVMGPEQYF	TGTGCCAGTAGCCCCGTCATGGGGCCCGAGCAGTACTTC
-	TRBJ1-2	TRBV28	-	CASTRNYGYTF	TGTGCCAGCACGCGTAACTATGGCTACACCTTC
many	TRBJ2-6	TRBV6-9	-	CASSYGSRSGANVLTF	TGTGCCAGCAGTTACGGGTCTCGATCTGGGGCCAACGTCCTGACTTTC
many	TRBJ1-1	TRBV5-1	-	CASSFNRETEAFF	TGCGCCAGCAGCTTTAACAGGGAGACTGAAGCTTTCTTT
-	TRBJ2-2	TRBV12-3/TRBV12-4	-	CASSLADRGELFF	TGTGCCAGCAGTTTAGCCGACCGCGGGGAGCTGTTTTTT